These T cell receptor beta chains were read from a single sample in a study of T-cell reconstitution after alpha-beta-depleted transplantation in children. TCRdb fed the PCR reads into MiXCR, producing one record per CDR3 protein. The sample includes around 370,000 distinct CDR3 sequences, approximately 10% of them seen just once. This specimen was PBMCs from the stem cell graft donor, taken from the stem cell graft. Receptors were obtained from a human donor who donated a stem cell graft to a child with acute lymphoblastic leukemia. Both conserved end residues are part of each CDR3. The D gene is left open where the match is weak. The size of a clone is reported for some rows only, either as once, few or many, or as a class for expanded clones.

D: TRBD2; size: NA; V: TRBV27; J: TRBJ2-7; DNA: TGTGCCAGCAGGGGGACTAGCTTTTACGAGCAGTACTTC; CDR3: CASRGTSFYEQYF
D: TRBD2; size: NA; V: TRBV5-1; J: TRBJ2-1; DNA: TGCGCCAGCAGCCCCGGACTAGCGGGATCCCCAACCCTTTACAATGAGCAGTTCTTC; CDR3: CASSPGLAGSPTLYNEQFF
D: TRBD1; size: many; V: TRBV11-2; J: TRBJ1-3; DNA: TGTGCCAGCAGCTTTTTAACTTCGGGACAGGGAACGGGAAACACCATATATTTT; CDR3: CASSFLTSGQGTGNTIYF
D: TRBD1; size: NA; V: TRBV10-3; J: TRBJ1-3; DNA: TGTGCCACCGGACAGGCTGATTCTGGAAACACCATATATTTT; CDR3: CATGQADSGNTIYF
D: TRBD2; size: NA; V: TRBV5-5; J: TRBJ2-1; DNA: TGTGCCAGCAGTGGACTAGCGGAAAACAATGAGCAGTTCTTC; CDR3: CASSGLAENNEQFF
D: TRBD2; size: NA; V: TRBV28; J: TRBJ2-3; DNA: TGTGCCAGCAGTTGGGGACTAGCGGGAGGTGGTGACATAGATACGCAGTATTTT; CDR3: CASSWGLAGGGDIDTQYF
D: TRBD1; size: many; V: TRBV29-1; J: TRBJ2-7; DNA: TGCAGCGTACGATTACAGGGGGCCTCCTACGAGCAGTACTTC; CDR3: CSVRLQGASYEQYF
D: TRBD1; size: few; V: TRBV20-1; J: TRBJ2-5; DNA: TGCAGTGCGTCAACAGGGGGCTGGGATGGAAAGACCCAGTACTTC; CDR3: CSASTGGWDGKTQYF
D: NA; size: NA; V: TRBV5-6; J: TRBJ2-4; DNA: TGTGCCAGCAGCTTGGGCCTAGCGCGTATTCAGTACTTC; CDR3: CASSLGLARIQYF
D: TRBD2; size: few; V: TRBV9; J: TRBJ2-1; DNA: TGTGCCAGCAGCGTAGGGCCGAGCGGGAGGGCCGGGGGATCTGAGTTCTTC; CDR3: CASSVGPSGRAGGSEFF
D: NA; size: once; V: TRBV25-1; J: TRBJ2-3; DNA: TGTGCCAGCAGAATCCAGGACTCCCCCACAGATACGCAGTATTTT; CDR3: CASRIQDSPTDTQYF
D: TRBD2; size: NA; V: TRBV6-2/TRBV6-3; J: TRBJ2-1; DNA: TGTGCCAGCAGCTCTAGCGGAGTGGGCTGGGATGAGCAGTTCTTC; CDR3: CASSSSGVGWDEQFF
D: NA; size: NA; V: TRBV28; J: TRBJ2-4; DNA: TGTGCCAGCAGCGCGGGACATTTAATAGACAAAAACATTCAGTACTTC; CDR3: CASSAGHLIDKNIQYF
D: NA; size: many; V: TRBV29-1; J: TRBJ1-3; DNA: TGCAGCGTCGGGGCCGGAAACACCATATATTTT; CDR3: CSVGAGNTIYF
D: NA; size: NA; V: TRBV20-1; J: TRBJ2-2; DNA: TGCAGTGCTGGCAGTGCGTTTGGGGATAGTGCCGGGGAGCTGTTTTTT; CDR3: CSAGSAFGDSAGELFF
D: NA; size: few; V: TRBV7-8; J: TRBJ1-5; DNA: TGTGCCAGCAGCTTAGGGTCCAGGGATGGTCAGCCCCAGCATTTT; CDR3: CASSLGSRDGQPQHF
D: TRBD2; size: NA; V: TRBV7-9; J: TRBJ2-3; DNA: TGTGCCAGCAGAGCGGGACTAGGAGATACGCAGTATTTT; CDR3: CASRAGLGDTQYF
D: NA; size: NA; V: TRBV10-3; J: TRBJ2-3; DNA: TGTGCCATCAGTGAGTCTAGGGCTAGCGACGACACAGATACGCAGTATTTT; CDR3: CAISESRASDDTDTQYF
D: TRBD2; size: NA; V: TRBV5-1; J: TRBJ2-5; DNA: TGCGCCAGCAGGCAAGATCTAGCGGGAGTTTTTGAGACCCAGTACTTC; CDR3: CASRQDLAGVFETQYF
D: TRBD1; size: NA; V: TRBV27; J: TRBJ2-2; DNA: TGTGCCAGCAGTTTCTACAGGGGTACGAACACCGGGGAGCTGTTTTTT; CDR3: CASSFYRGTNTGELFF
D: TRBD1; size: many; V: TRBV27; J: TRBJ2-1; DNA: TGTGCCAGCAGTCGCCCGGGACAGGGGGCCTACAATGAGCAGTTCTTC; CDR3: CASSRPGQGAYNEQFF
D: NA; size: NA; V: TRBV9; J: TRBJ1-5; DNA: TGTGCCAGCAGCGTAGCAGGGACGGCCAATCAGCCCCAGCATTTT; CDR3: CASSVAGTANQPQHF
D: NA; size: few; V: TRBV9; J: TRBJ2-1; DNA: TGTGCCAGCAGCGCCGCCAGTGGGGGGTACAATGAGCAGTTCTTC; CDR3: CASSAASGGYNEQFF
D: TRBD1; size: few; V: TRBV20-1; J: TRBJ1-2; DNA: TGCAGTGCTAGTGATCAGGGGGTGGGCTATGGCTACACCTTC; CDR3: CSASDQGVGYGYTF
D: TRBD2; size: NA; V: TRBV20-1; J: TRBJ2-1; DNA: TGCAGTGCTAGCTCCCTAGCGGGAGCCTACAATGAGCAGTTCTTC; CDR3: CSASSLAGAYNEQFF
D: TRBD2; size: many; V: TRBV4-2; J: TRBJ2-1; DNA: TGTGCCAGCAGCCAAGATCCTAGCGGGAGTTGGGAGCAGTTCTTC; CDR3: CASSQDPSGSWEQFF